This entry lists 10 T cell receptor beta chains sequenced from one sample in a study of blood T cell repertoires in COVID-19. Profiled with immunoSEQ multiplex PCR; TCRdb holds only in-frame clones, not every one. The table lists over 200,000 clones, over 80% of them singletons. Material: PBMCs or T cells enriched from blood (not recorded which). The receptors stem from a human donor in a cohort exposed to, infected with or recovered from COVID-19 (not recorded which). The donor label of this sample is uncertain.

CDR3 protein: CASSESSYEQYF. In DNA form, the CDR3 reads TGTGCCAGCAGCGAGAGCTCCTACGAGCAGTACTTC. The chain links TRBV7-9 to TRBJ2-7; D unclear. This CDR3 contains 12 residues. Trimming took 5 bases from V and 0 from J, leaving 5 bases between them. From germline, CDR1 is SEHNR and CDR2 FQNEAQ (reference sequence).

The count of this clone is one. The rearrangement links TRBV11-2 to TRBJ1-1; possible D gene TRBD1, 5 bases. The ends were cut back, 5 bases at V and 4 bases at J, with 11 bases in the middle. The CDR3 length is 13 residues. Germline CDR1 SGHAT, CDR2 FQNNGV. In DNA form, the CDR3 reads TGTGCCAGCAGCCCAGGGTACTCCACTGAAGCTTTCTTT. Translation gives CASSPGYSTEAFF. Based on the CDR3 plus reference TRBV11-2 and TRBJ1-1, the full variable domain is EAGVAQSPRYKIIEKRQSVAFWCNPISGHATLYWYQQILGQGPKLLIQFQNNGVVDDSQLPKDRFSAERLKGVDSTLKIQPAKLEDSAVYLCASSPGYSTEAFFGQGTRLTVV.

The V gene is TRBV6-5, the J gene TRBJ1-3, with 9 bases aligning to TRBD1. Per the germline V gene, CDR1 is MNHEY and CDR2 is SVGAGI. This CDR3 comprises 13 residues. With 8 bases clipped from V and 8 bases from J, the junction kept 7 bases outside the gene matches. The CDR3 bases are TGTGCCAGCGACCCGGACAGGGGATACACCATATATTTT. Its translation is CASDPDRGYTIYF.

This chain links TRBV5-4 with TRBJ2-3; 9 bases are a match to TRBD2. The CDR3 spans 15 residues. In germline, CDR1 is SGHNT, CDR2 YYREEE (reference sequence). V lost 1 base, J lost 7 bases, and 7 bases stayed unmatched. The CDR3 sequence is CASSLWGLADHTQYF. Written as DNA, the CDR3 is TGTGCCAGCAGCTTGTGGGGACTAGCCGATCATACGCAGTATTTT. The whole variable domain, remainder taken from reference TRBV5-4 and TRBJ2-3, is ETGVTQSPTHLIKTRGQQVTLRCSSQSGHNTVSWYQQALGQGPQFIFQYYREEENGRGNFPPRFSGLQFPNYSSELNVNALELDDSALYLCASSLWGLADHTQYFGPGTRLTVL.

CDR3 DNA sequence: TGTGCCAGCAGCCCTCGGACAGGGGGCACAGATACGCAGTATTTT. It encodes CASSPRTGGTDTQYF. The gene calls are TRBV3-1 (or the pseudogene TRBV3-2) and TRBJ2-3; 9 bases are a match to TRBD1. The germline V gene has CDR1 LGHDT and CDR2 YNNKEL (reference sequence). This CDR3 has 15 residues. Losses at the gene ends were 4 bases for V and 1 base for J; bases not matched to a gene: 3.

The chain is built from TRBV4-1 and TRBJ2-2, with D hard to call. Germline V CDR1 and CDR2: MGHRA, YSYEKL. This CDR3 has 13 residues. Trimming shortened V by 4 bases and J by 5 bases, and 8 bases separated the two germline ends. The CDR3 is CASSPRGTGELFF. The CDR3 bases are TGCGCCAGCAGCCCCCGAGGAACCGGGGAGCTGTTTTTT.

The chain combines TRBV6-1 with TRBJ2-5; 10 bases match TRBD1. The CDR3 has 18 amino acids. Looked up from germline, CDR1 is MNHNS and CDR2 is SASEGT. With 2 bases clipped from V and 2 bases from J, the junction kept 11 bases outside the gene matches. Here the CDR3 reads CASSELMGQGIVQETQYF. The DNA for the CDR3 is TGTGCCAGCAGTGAACTGATGGGACAGGGGATTGTACAAGAGACCCAGTACTTC.

The chain carries TRBV19 and TRBJ1-6, with a possible D match to TRBD1 (6 bases). Trimming cost V 4 bases and J 7 bases, with 17 bases left between them. The CDR3 length is 16 residues. The germline V gene encodes CDR1 LNHDA and CDR2 SQIVND (reference sequence). The CDR3 nucleotides are TGTGCCAGTAGTAGTCACACGACAGGAAGAAATTCACCCCTCCACTTT. Translated, it gives CASSSHTTGRNSPLHF.

This chain uses TRBV7-8 with TRBJ1-2; 8 bases match TRBD1. The CDR3 sequence is 19 residues long. The V segment lost 0 bases and the J segment 8 bases; nucleotides outside the gene matches: 20. Germline V CDR1 and CDR2: SGHVS, FQNEAQ. The CDR3 bases are TGTGCCAGCAGCTTAGCGCGTTTCTGGACAGGGAGAGATAAAGAGGGCTACACCTTC. It specifies CASSLARFWTGRDKEGYTF.

The chain carries TRBV4-1 and TRBJ1-5; D gene uncertain. CDR3 length equals 14 residues. The germline V and J ends were trimmed by 4 bases and 7 bases, with 14 bases remaining between them. The germline gives CDR1 MGHRA, CDR2 YSYEKL. The CDR3 coding sequence is TGCGCCAGCAGCCTCGCCGGGGAAGGCCAGCCCCAGCATTTT. This sequence encodes CASSLAGEGQPQHF.